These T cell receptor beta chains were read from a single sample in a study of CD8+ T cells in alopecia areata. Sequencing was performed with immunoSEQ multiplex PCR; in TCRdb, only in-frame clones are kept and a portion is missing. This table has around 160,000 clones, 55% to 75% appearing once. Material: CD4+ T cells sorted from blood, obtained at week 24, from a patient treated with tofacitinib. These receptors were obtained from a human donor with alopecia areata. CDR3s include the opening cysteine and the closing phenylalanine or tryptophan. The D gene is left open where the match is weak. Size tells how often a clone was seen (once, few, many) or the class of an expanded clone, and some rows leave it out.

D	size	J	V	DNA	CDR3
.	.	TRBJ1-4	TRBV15	TGTGCCACCAGCAGGGTGGGTGAAAAACTGTTTTTT	CATSRVGEKLFF
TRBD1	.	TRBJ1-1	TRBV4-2	TGTGCCAGCAGCCAAGACAGGGGGTCCACTGAAGCTTTCTTT	CASSQDRGSTEAFF
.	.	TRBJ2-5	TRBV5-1	TGCGCCAGCAGCTTGGCAGGGGTCGTTGAGACCCAGTACTTC	CASSLAGVVETQYF
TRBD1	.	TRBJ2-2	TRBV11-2	TGTGCCAGCAGCTTGTGGTCTTGGACAGGGGGGGCCGGGGAGCTGTTTTTT	CASSLWSWTGGAGELFF
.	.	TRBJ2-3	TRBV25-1	TGTGCCAGCAGTACACAGATGGGGGATACGCAGTATTTT	CASSTQMGDTQYF
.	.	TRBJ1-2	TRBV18	TGTGCCAGCTCACGGGACCTAGAAAGGTACACCTTC	CASSRDLERYTF
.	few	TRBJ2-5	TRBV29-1	TGCAGCGTTGGCCTACTAGAAATCCGCCAAGAGACCCAGTACTTC	CSVGLLEIRQETQYF
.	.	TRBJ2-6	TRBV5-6	TGTGCCAGCAGCTTGTTCCGACTAGGGGCTGGGGCCAACGTCCTGACTTTC	CASSLFRLGAGANVLTF
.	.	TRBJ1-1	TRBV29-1	TGCAGCGTTGTTGGTCTCGGGGTGGTAGCGAACACTGAAGCTTTCTTT	CSVVGLGVVANTEAFF
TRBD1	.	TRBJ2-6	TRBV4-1	TGCGCCAGCAGCCAAGTGGACAGGGGGCCTGGGGCCAACGTCCTGACTTTC	CASSQVDRGPGANVLTF
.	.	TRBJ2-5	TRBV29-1	TGCAGCGTTGAAGATGTGGTGGGGGGTTGGGAGACCCAGTACTTC	CSVEDVVGGWETQYF
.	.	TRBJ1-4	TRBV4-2	TGTGCCAGCAGGAAAGGGGACGGAGATGAAAAACTGTTTTTT	CASRKGDGDEKLFF
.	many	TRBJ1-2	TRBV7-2	TGTGCCAGCAGCTTAGGGGGCGGATACTATGGCTACACCTTC	CASSLGGGYYGYTF
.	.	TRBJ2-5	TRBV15	TGTGCCACCAGCAGATATGTCAGAAGCTACCAAGAGACCCAGTACTTC	CATSRYVRSYQETQYF
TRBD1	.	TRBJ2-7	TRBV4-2	TGTGCCAGCAGCCAGGGACAGGGAACGGTCGAGCAGTACTTC	CASSQGQGTVEQYF
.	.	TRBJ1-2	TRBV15	TGTGCCACCAGCATCCTCGGGGCAAGGGATAACTATGGCTACACCTTC	CATSILGARDNYGYTF
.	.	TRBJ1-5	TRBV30	TGTGCCTGGAGCGACGTTAGCAATCAGCCCCAGCATTTT	CAWSDVSNQPQHF
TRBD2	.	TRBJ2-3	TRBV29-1	TGCAGCGTTGAAGGGGAGGGCAGGTCGGCAGATACGCAGTATTTT	CSVEGEGRSADTQYF
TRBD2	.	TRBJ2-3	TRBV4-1	TGCGCCAGCAGCCAAGCCCTGGCGGGGGGTCCTCTAGATACGCAGTATTTT	CASSQALAGGPLDTQYF
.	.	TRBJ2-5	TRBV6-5	TGTGCCAGCAGTTACGCGGGAAAAGAGACCCAGTACTTC	CASSYAGKETQYF
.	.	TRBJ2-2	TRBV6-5	TGTGCCAGCAGTTACAGGGGCGGGGAGCTGTTTTTT	CASSYRGGELFF
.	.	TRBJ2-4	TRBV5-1	TGCGCCAGCAGCGAGGGGACAAGTAAAAACATTCAGTACTTC	CASSEGTSKNIQYF
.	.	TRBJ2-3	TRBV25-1	TGTGCCAGCAGGAGGACAGCTAGCACAGATACGCAGTATTTT	CASRRTASTDTQYF
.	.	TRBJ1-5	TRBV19	TGTGCCAGTAGTATAGATCTCATAACGGTTAGCAATCAGCCCCAGCATTTT	CASSIDLITVSNQPQHF
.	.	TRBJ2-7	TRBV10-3	TGTGCCATCAGTCCACAGTACGAGCAGTACTTC	CAISPQYEQYF
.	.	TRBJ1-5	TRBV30	TGTGCCTGGAGTTCTATAAGGGGACCTAGCAATCAGCCCCAGCATTTT	CAWSSIRGPSNQPQHF
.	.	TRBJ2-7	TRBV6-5	TGTGCCAGCAGGGGGACGGAAGACTCCTACGAGCAGTACTTC	CASRGTEDSYEQYF
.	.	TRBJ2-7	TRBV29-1	TGCAGCGTTGCCCGGACAGCAAGATCCTACGAGCAGTACTTC	CSVARTARSYEQYF
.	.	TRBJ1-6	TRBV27	TGTGCCAGCAGTTCCGGGGTCTATAATTCACCCCTCCACTTT	CASSSGVYNSPLHF
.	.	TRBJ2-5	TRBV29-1	TGCAGCGTCCGATGGGGGGGCGGAACTCAAGAGACCCAGTACTTC	CSVRWGGGTQETQYF
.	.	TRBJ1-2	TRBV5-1	TGCGCCAGCAGCCCTGAGTTCTATGGCTACACCTTC	CASSPEFYGYTF
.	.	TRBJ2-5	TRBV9	TGTGCCAGCAGCGTTGGAACCGGGAGCCCCCGAGAGACCCAGTACTTC	CASSVGTGSPRETQYF
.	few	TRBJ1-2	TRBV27	TGTGCCAGCAGTTTATCTGGTACAGGGAACTATGGCTACACCTTC	CASSLSGTGNYGYTF
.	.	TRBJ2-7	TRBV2	TGTGCCAGCAGTGAAGCATTGAGGTACGAGCAGTACTTC	CASSEALRYEQYF
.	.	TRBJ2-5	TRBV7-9	TGTGCCAGCAGCCGCGCCGACAGGAAAGAGACCCAGTACTTC	CASSRADRKETQYF
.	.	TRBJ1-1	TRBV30	TGTGCCTGGAGTGTACAAAGGGGCACTGAAGCTTTCTTT	CAWSVQRGTEAFF